The rows below give T cell receptor beta chains drawn from one sample of a study of blood T cell repertoires in COVID-19. Here immunoSEQ multiplex PCR was the method, and the copy in TCRdb shows in-frame clones only, minus some. The sample consists of about 250,000 clones, about 82% of them appearing once. The sample consisted of peripheral blood. The source is a man aged 50-60 years with active or convalescent COVID-19. Both conserved end residues are part of each CDR3. The D gene is left open where the match is weak.

CDR3: CASKPWTGNEKLFF
length: 14
V: TRBV6-1
D: TRBD1
J: TRBJ1-4

CDR3: CASSKPSGQGRSAPFTRSGELFF
length: 23
V: TRBV21-1
D: .
J: TRBJ2-2

CDR3: CATSRAATGDYGYTF
length: 15
V: TRBV15
D: TRBD1
J: TRBJ1-2

CDR3: CASRFGDTEAFF
length: 12
V: TRBV18
D: .
J: TRBJ1-1

CDR3: CASRQTTGMGTDTQYF
length: 16
V: TRBV28
D: TRBD1
J: TRBJ2-3

CDR3: CASSIKRTGDYGYTF
length: 15
V: TRBV19
D: TRBD1
J: TRBJ1-2

CDR3: CASSEGTPQGGQYF
length: 14
V: TRBV6-1
D: .
J: TRBJ2-3

CDR3: CASSLAGQGMRSTDTQYF
length: 18
V: TRBV5-1
D: TRBD1
J: TRBJ2-3

CDR3: CASSLETGAYEQYF
length: 14
V: TRBV28
D: TRBD1
J: TRBJ2-7

CDR3: CAISPPRDRGRGGANVLTF
length: 19
V: TRBV10-3
D: TRBD1
J: TRBJ2-6

CDR3: CASSKARGKTGRVAVTVTDTQYF
length: 23
V: TRBV21-1
D: .
J: TRBJ2-3

CDR3: CASSQDVTGGTYEQYF
length: 16
V: TRBV3-1/TRBV3-2
D: TRBD2
J: TRBJ2-7

CDR3: CASSLPGEGETEAFF
length: 15
V: TRBV13
D: .
J: TRBJ1-1

CDR3: CASSESGF
length: 8
V: TRBV25-1
D: .
J: TRBJ1-4

CDR3: CASSILGTGRGNTEAFF
length: 17
V: TRBV19
D: TRBD1
J: TRBJ1-1

CDR3: CASRGDRAYEQYF
length: 13
V: TRBV2
D: TRBD1
J: TRBJ2-7

CDR3: CSAGTGLYEQYF
length: 12
V: TRBV29-1
D: TRBD1
J: TRBJ2-7

CDR3: CASSQEWRILNTQYF
length: 15
V: TRBV4-3
D: .
J: TRBJ2-3

CDR3: CASREWAGELFF
length: 12
V: TRBV6-5
D: .
J: TRBJ2-2

CDR3: CASSLAGLGELFF
length: 13
V: TRBV7-2
D: .
J: TRBJ2-2

CDR3: CASSPRGDSPSGNTIYF
length: 17
V: TRBV5-1
D: TRBD1
J: TRBJ1-3

CDR3: CATKGEGATNQPQHF
length: 15
V: TRBV6-5
D: .
J: TRBJ1-5

CDR3: CASRGKGVYEQFF
length: 13
V: TRBV28
D: .
J: TRBJ2-1

CDR3: CASSSASGISTDTQYF
length: 16
V: TRBV28
D: TRBD2
J: TRBJ2-3

CDR3: CASNGQESNEKLFF
length: 14
V: TRBV2
D: TRBD1
J: TRBJ1-4

CDR3: CASSQGSGAEKLFF
length: 14
V: TRBV5-1
D: .
J: TRBJ1-4

CDR3: CASSSRGLGQETQYF
length: 15
V: TRBV7-9
D: .
J: TRBJ2-5

CDR3: CASSLTGAYEQYF
length: 13
V: TRBV27
D: .
J: TRBJ2-7

CDR3: CASSLLWGGDGSPLHF
length: 16
V: TRBV28
D: .
J: TRBJ1-6

CDR3: CASSQGTTQYF
length: 11
V: TRBV27
D: .
J: TRBJ2-3

CDR3: CACRGSSGNTIYF
length: 13
V: TRBV30
D: .
J: TRBJ1-3

CDR3: CASSYLGQGANTEAFF
length: 16
V: TRBV6-6
D: TRBD1
J: TRBJ1-1

CDR3: CASSSSGTEQFF
length: 12
V: TRBV7-3
D: TRBD2
J: TRBJ2-1

CDR3: CASSLTQGTHEQYF
length: 14
V: TRBV7-9
D: .
J: TRBJ2-7

CDR3: CSAMREWEQYF
length: 11
V: TRBV20-1
D: .
J: TRBJ2-7

CDR3: CASSLGTGTGGYTF
length: 14
V: TRBV27
D: TRBD1
J: TRBJ1-2

CDR3: CASSPTSSYEQYF
length: 13
V: TRBV18
D: .
J: TRBJ2-7

CDR3: CASSVQGAVADTQYF
length: 15
V: TRBV13
D: TRBD1
J: TRBJ2-3

CDR3: CASSQVSTGDTQYF
length: 14
V: TRBV4-3
D: .
J: TRBJ2-3

CDR3: CASSAELADTQYF
length: 13
V: TRBV5-1
D: .
J: TRBJ2-3

CDR3: CASRRGGRGEQYF
length: 13
V: TRBV6-5
D: .
J: TRBJ2-7

CDR3: CASSGQELAAFF
length: 12
V: TRBV2
D: .
J: TRBJ1-1

CDR3: CASSLGGLAVNTGELFF
length: 17
V: TRBV7-8
D: TRBD2
J: TRBJ2-2

CDR3: CASSERKGVGDEQYF
length: 15
V: TRBV6-1
D: .
J: TRBJ2-7

CDR3: CASSSGTSYNEQFF
length: 14
V: TRBV9
D: .
J: TRBJ2-1

CDR3: CAWSQMRRNEQFF
length: 13
V: TRBV30
D: .
J: TRBJ2-1

CDR3: CASSWPGQANTEAFF
length: 15
V: TRBV6-5
D: TRBD1
J: TRBJ1-1

CDR3: CASNALAGTAYNEQFF
length: 16
V: TRBV5-1
D: TRBD2
J: TRBJ2-1

CDR3: CASSKTGFRTEAFF
length: 14
V: TRBV19
D: TRBD1
J: TRBJ1-1

CDR3: CASSPAGGNQPQHF
length: 14
V: TRBV18
D: .
J: TRBJ1-5

CDR3: CASSLNSGSGTDTQYF
length: 16
V: TRBV7-3
D: TRBD2
J: TRBJ2-3

CDR3: CSVAGGGTDTQYF
length: 13
V: TRBV29-1
D: .
J: TRBJ2-3

CDR3: CASSPKVRGDSGNTIYF
length: 17
V: TRBV21-1
D: .
J: TRBJ1-3

CDR3: CASSLDTTSGNTIYF
length: 15
V: TRBV5-5
D: .
J: TRBJ1-3

CDR3: CASSLPRAPQTASSYNEQFF
length: 20
V: TRBV28
D: .
J: TRBJ2-1

CDR3: CASSAGSGNTIYF
length: 13
V: TRBV2
D: .
J: TRBJ1-3

CDR3: CASSLQAGPYGYTF
length: 14
V: TRBV5-1
D: .
J: TRBJ1-2